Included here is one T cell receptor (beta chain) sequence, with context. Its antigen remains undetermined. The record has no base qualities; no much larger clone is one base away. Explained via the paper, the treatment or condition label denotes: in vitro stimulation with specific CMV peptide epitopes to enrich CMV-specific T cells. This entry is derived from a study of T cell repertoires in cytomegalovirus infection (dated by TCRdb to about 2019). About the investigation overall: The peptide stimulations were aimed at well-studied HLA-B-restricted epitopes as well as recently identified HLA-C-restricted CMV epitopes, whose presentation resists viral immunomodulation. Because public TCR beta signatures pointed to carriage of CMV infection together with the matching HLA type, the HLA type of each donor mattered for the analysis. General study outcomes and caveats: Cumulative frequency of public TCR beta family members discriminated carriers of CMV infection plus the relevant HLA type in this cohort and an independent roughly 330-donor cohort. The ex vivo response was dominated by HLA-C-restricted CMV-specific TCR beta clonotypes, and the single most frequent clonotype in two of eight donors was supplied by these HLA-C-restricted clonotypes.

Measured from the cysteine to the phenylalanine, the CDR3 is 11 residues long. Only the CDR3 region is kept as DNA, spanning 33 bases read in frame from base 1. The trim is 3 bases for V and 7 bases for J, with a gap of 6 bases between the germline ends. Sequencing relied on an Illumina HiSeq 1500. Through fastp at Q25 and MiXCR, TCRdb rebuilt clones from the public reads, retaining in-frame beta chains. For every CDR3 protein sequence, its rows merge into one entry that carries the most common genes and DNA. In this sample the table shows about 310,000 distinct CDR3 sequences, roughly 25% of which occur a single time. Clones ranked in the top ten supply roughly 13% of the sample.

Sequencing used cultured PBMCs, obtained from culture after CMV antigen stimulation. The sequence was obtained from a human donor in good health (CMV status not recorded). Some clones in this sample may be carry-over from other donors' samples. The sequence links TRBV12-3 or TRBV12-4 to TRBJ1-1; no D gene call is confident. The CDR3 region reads CASSLIGEAFF. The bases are TGTGCCAGCAGTTTGATCGGTGAAGCTTTCTTT.